This T cell receptor beta chain was retrieved from a study of T cell changes during pregnancy in multiple sclerosis. The CDR3 is 11 amino acids. In germline, CDR1 is MNHNY, CDR2 SVGAGI (reference sequence). Trimming took off 6 bases at V and 6 bases at J, with 5 bases between the two ends. The data were produced by immunoSEQ multiplex PCR, yet TCRdb's version contains in-frame clones alone and is incomplete. The sample carries 58,000 or so clones, over 80% recorded once. The receptor's source is a female donor with multiple sclerosis, enrolled in a pregnancy study. The chain joins TRBV6-6 to TRBJ2-2; D unresolved. The sequences come from peripheral blood, collected in the first trimester of pregnancy. CDR3 DNA: TGTGCCAGCAGGATAGCCGGGGAGCTGTTTTTT. Translation gives CASRIAGELFF.